A single sample gave rise to the 2 T cell receptor beta chains below, sequenced in a study of shared clonotypes between healthy human individuals. TCRdb's table, derived via immunoSEQ multiplex PCR, lists solely in-frame clones and lacks some. The sample carries about 600,000 clones, less than 98% recorded once. Sequenced sample: naive CD4+ T cells sorted from blood. Regarding subset: CD45RA+ positively selected. The receptors originated from a woman under 40 in good health.

The gene calls are TRBV7-2 and TRBJ2-6, with no clear D. Trimming took off 5 bases at V and 1 base at J, with 6 bases between the two ends. The CDR3 contains 14 residues. Germline V gene sequence: CDR1 SGHTA, CDR2 FQGNSA. The CDR3: CASSTLSGANVLTF. The CDR3 nucleotides read TGTGCCAGCAGCACTTTGTCTGGGGCCAACGTCCTGACTTTC.

The CDR3 region is CASSHVRGPQFF. CDR3 DNA: TGTGCCAGCAGCCACGTCAGGGGGCCGCAGTTCTTC. V and J are TRBV5-6 and TRBJ2-1, with TRBD1 matching 8 bases. The J segment lost 12 bases and the V segment lost 4 bases, leaving 6 bases of the junction unmatched. This CDR3 is built from 12 residues. CDR1 and CDR2 from the germline V gene are SGHDT and YYEEEE.